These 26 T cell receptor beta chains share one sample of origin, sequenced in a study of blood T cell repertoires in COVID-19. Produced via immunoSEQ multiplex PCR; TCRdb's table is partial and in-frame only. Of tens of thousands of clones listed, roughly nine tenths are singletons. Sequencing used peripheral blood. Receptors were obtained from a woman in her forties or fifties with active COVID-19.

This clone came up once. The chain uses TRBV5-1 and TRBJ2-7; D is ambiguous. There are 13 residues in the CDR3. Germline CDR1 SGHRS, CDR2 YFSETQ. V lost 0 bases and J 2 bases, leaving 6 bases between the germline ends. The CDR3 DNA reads TGCGCCAGCAGCTTGGACAGCCCCTACGAGCAGTACTTC. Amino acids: CASSLDSPYEQYF.

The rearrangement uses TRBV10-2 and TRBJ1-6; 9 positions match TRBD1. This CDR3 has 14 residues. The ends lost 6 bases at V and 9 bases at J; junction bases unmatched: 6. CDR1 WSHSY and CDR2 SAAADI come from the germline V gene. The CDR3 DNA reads TGCGCCAGCAGGGGACAGGGTGTCAGTTCACCCCTCCACTTT. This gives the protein CASRGQGVSSPLHF.

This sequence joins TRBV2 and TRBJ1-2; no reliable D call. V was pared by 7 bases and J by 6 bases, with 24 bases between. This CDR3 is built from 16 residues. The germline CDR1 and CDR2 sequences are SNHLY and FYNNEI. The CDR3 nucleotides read TGTGCCAGCACCCCCGCCCAGTTCCTCAATCAGGATGGCTACACCTTC. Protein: CASTPAQFLNQDGYTF.

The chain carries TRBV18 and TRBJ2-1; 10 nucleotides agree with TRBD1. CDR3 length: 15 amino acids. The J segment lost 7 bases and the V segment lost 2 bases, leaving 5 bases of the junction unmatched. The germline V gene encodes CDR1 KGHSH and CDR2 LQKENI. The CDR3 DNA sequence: TGTGCCAGCTCACCAGGGACAGGGGAGAGGAATGAGCAGTTCTTC. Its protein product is CASSPGTGERNEQFF.

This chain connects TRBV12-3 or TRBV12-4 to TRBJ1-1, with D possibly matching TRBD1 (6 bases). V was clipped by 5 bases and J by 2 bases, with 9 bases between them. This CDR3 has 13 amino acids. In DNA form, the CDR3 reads TGTGCCAGCAGTCTACAGGGCAACACTGAAGCTTTCTTT. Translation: CASSLQGNTEAFF.

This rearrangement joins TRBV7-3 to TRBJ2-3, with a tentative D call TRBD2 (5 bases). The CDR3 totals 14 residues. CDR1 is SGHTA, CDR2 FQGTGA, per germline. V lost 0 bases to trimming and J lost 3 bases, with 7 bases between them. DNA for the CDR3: TGTGCCAGCAGCTTAACGGACTGGACAGATACGCAGTATTTT. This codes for CASSLTDWTDTQYF.

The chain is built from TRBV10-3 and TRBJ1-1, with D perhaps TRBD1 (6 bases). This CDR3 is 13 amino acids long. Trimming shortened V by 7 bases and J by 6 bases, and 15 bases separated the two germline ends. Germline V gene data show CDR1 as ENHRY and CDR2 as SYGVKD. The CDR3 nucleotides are TGTGCCATCACCCGAACAGGGTCCCCTGAAGCTTTCTTT. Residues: CAITRTGSPEAFF.

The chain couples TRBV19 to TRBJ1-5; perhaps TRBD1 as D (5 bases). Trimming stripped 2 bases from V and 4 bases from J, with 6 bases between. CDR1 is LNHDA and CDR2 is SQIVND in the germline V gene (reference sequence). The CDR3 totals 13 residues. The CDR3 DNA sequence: TGTGCCAGTAGTATAACAGGTAATCAGCCCCAGCATTTT. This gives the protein CASSITGNQPQHF.

The CDR3 coding sequence is TGTGCCAGCTCACCAGGACAGGGTGCCTACGAGCAGTACTTC. It codes for CASSPGQGAYEQYF. The V call is TRBV18, the J call TRBJ2-7; 8 nucleotides line up with TRBD1. V lost 2 bases and J lost 2; bases outside the gene matches: 2. The length of the CDR3 is 14 residues. Germline CDR1 KGHSH, CDR2 LQKENI. The full variable domain, its missing parts supplied by reference TRBV18 and TRBJ2-7, is NAGVMQNPRHLVRRRGQEARLRCSPMKGHSHVYWYRQLPEEGLKFMVYLQKENIIDESGMPKERFSAEFPKEGPSILRIQQVVRGDSAAYFCASSPGQGAYEQYFGPGTRLTVT.

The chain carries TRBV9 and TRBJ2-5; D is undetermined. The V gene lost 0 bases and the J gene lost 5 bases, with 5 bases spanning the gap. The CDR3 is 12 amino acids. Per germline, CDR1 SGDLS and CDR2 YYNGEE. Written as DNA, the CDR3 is TGTGCCAGCAGCGTAGATTCGGAGACCCAGTACTTC. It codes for CASSVDSETQYF.

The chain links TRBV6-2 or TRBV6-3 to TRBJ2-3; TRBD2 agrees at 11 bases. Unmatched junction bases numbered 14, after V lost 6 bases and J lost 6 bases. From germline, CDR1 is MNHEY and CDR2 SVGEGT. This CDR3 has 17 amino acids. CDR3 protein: CASSLRDTSGSRDTQYF. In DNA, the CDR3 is TGTGCCAGCAGCCTTAGGGACACTAGCGGGAGTCGCGATACGCAGTATTTT.

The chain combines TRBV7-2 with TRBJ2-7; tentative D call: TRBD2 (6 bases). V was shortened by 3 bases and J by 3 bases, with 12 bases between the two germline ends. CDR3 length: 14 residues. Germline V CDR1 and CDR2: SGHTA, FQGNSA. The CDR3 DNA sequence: TGTGCCAGCAGCTTCAATAGCGGAGGCTACGAGCAGTACTTC. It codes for CASSFNSGGYEQYF.

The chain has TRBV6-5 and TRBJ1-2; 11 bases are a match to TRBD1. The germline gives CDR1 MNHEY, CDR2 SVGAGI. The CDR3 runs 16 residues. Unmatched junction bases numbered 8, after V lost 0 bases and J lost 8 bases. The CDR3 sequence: CASSYSGTGGSRGYTF. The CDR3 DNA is TGTGCCAGCAGTTACTCCGGGACAGGGGGGAGCAGGGGCTACACCTTC.

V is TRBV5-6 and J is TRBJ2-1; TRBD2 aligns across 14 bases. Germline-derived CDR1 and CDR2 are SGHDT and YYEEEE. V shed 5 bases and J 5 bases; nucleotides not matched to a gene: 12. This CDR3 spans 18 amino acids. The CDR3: CASSPGLAGGTGHNEQFF. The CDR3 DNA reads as TGTGCCAGCAGTCCCGGACTAGCGGGAGGTACAGGGCACAATGAGCAGTTCTTC. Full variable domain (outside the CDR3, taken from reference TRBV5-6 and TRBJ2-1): DAGVTQSPTHLIKTRGQQVTLRCSPKSGHDTVSWYQQALGQGPQFIFQYYEEEERQRGNFPDRFSGHQFPNYSSELNVNALLLGDSALYLCASSPGLAGGTGHNEQFFGPGTRLTVL.

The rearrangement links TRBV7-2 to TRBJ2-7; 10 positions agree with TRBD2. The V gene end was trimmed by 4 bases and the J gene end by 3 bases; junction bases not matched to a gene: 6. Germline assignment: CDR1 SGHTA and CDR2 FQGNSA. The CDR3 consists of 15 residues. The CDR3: CASSSSSGGLYEQYF. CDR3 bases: TGTGCCAGCAGCTCCTCTAGCGGGGGTCTCTACGAGCAGTACTTC.

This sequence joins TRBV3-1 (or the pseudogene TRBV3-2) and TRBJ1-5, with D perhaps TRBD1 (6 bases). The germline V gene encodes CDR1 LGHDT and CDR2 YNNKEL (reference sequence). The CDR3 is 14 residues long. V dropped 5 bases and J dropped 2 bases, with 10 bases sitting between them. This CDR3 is CASSSSGGNQPQHF. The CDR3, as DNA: TGTGCCAGCAGCTCATCAGGGGGCAATCAGCCCCAGCATTTT.

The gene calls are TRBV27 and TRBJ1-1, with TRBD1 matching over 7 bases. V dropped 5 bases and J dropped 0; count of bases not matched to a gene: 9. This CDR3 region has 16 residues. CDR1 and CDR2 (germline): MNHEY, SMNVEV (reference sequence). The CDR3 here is CASSTLTGPMNTEAFF. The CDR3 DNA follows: TGTGCCAGCAGTACCCTGACAGGGCCCATGAACACTGAAGCTTTCTTT.

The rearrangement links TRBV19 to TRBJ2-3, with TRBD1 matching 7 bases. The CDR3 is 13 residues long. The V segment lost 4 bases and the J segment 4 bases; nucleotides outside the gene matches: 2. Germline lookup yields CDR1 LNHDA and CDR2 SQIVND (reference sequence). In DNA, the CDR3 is TGTGCCAGTAGTACAGGGACAGCAGATACGCAGTATTTT. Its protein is CASSTGTADTQYF.

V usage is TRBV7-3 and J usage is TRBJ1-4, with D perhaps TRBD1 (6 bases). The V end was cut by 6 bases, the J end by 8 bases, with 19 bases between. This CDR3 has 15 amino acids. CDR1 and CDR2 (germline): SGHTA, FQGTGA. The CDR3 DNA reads TGTGCCAGCAGGCGCACAGGGAATGTTCGGGAAAAACTGTTTTTT. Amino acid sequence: CASRRTGNVREKLFF.

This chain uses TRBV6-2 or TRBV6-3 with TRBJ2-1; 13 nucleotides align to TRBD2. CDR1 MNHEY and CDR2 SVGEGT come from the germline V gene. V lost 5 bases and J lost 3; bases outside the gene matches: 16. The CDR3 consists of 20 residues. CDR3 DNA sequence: TGTGCCAGCAGTAAGATCCCCGGGACTAGCGGGACCCCCTACTACAATGAGCAGTTCTTC. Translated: CASSKIPGTSGTPYYNEQFF.

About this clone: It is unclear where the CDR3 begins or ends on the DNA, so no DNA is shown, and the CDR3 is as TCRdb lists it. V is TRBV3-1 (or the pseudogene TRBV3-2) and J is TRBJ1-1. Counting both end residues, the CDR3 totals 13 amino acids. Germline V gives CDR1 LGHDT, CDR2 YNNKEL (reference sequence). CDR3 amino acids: CASSQVAGGSVFF.

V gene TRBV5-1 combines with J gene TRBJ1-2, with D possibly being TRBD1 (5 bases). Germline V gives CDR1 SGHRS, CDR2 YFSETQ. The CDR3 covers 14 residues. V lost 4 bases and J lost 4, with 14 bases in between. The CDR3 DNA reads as TGCGCCAGCAGCGAAGGAGGGGAGAGCTATGGCTACACCTTC. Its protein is CASSEGGESYGYTF.

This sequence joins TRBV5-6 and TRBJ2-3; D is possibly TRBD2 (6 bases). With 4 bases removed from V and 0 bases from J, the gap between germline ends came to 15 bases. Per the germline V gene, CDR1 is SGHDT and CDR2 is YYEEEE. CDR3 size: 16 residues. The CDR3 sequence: CASSRPRDFSTDTQYF. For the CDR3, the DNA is TGTGCCAGCAGCCGACCACGGGACTTTAGCACAGATACGCAGTATTTT.

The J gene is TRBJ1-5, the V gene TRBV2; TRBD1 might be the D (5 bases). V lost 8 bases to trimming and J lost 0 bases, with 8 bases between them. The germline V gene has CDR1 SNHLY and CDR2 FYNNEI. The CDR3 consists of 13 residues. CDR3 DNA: TGTGCCAGCGGGGGGGATAGCAATCAGCCCCAGCATTTT. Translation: CASGGDSNQPQHF.

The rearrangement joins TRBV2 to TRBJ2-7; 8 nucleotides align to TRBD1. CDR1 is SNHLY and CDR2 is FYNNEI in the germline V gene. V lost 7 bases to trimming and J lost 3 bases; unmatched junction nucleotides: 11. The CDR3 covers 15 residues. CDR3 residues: CASTMDRAPGYEQYF. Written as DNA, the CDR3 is TGTGCCAGCACAATGGACAGGGCCCCGGGCTACGAGCAGTACTTC.

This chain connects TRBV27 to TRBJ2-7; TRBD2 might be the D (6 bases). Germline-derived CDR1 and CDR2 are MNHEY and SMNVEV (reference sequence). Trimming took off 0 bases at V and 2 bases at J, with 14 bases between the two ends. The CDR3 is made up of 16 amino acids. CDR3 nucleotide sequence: TGTGCCAGCAGTTTATCGCTGAGCGGAGGGACCTACGAGCAGTACTTC. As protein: CASSLSLSGGTYEQYF.